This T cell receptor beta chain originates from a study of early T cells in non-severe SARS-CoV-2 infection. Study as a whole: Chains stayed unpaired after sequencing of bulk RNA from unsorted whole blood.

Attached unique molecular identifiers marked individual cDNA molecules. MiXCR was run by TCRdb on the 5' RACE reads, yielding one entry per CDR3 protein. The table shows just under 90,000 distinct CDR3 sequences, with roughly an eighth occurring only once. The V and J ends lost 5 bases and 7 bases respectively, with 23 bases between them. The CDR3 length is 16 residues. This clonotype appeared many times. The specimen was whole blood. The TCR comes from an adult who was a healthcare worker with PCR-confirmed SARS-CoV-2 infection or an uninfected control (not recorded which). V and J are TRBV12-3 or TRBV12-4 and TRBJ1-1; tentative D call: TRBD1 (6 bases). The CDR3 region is CASSPVPMGQNFEAFF. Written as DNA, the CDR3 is TGTGCCAGCAGTCCTGTCCCGATGGGACAAAATTTTGAAGCTTTCTTT.